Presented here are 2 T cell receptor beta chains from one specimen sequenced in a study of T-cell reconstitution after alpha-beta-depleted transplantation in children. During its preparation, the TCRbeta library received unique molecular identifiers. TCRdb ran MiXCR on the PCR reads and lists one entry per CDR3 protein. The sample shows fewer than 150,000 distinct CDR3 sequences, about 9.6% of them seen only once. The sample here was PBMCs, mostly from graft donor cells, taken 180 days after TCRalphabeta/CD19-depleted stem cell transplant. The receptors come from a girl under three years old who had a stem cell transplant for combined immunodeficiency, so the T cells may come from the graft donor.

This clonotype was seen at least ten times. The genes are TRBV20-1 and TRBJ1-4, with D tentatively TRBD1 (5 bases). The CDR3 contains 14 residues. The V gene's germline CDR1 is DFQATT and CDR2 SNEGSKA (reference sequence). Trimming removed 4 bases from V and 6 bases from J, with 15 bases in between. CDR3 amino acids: CSATSGQVDEKLFF. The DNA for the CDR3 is TGCAGTGCTACCTCCGGACAAGTGGATGAAAAACTGTTTTTT.

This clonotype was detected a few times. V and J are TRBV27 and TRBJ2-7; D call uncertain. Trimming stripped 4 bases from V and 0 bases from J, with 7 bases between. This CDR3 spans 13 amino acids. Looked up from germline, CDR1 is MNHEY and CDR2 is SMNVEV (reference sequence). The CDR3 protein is CASSYKSSYEQYF. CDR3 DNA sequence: TGTGCCAGCAGTTACAAGAGCTCCTACGAGCAGTACTTC.